What follows are 21 T cell receptor beta chains derived from one specimen sequenced in a study of regulatory T cells in long-lasting Graves disease. Time point here: newly diagnosed GD, antithyroid drugs for less than 3 months. Extracted PBMC RNA gave rise to the TCR library. Library construction for TCR beta used iRepertoire HTBI primers and Arm-PCR of CDR3 regions. TCRdb re-called the multiplex PCR reads with MiXCR, one entry per CDR3 protein. The sample has fewer than 450,000 distinct CDR3 sequences, 15% seen once. These same records also appear under a second study, on T cells in Graves' hyperthyroidism and ophthalmopathy.

The sequencing here drew on peripheral blood mononuclear cells (PBMCs), taken at new diagnosis, from a patient treated with antithyroid drugs. The origin of the receptors is a woman between 35 and 50 years old with Graves disease.

This clonotype came up many times. The J gene is TRBJ2-1, the V gene TRBV2; the D gene is possibly TRBD2 (6 bases). Deletions cut 6 bases from V and 0 bases from J, with 18 bases between. Looked up from germline, CDR1 is SNHLY and CDR2 is FYNNEI. CDR3 length: 17 residues. CDR3 sequence reads: CASRIGGSASSYNEQFF. DNA for the CDR3: TGTGCCAGCAGGATCGGAGGGAGCGCAAGCTCCTACAATGAGCAGTTCTTC. Full variable domain (rest looked up from reference TRBV2 and TRBJ2-1): EPEVTQTPSHQVTQMGQEVILRCVPISNHLYFYWYRQILGQKVEFLVSFYNNEISEKSEIFDDQFSVERPDGSNFTLKIRSTKLEDSAMYFCASRIGGSASSYNEQFFGPGTRLTVL.

This clonotype was counted at least ten times. Here the CDR3 reads CASRPRAGGGTGELFF. CDR3 sequence (DNA): TGTGCCAGTAGGCCCCGGGCGGGAGGTGGAACCGGGGAGCTGTTTTTT. This chain uses TRBV27 with TRBJ2-2, with 8 bases aligning to TRBD2. Germline assignment: CDR1 MNHEY and CDR2 SMNVEV (reference sequence). With 9 bases clipped from V and 5 bases from J, the junction kept 14 bases outside the gene matches. The CDR3 is 16 residues long.

This clonotype occurred many times. This chain links TRBV20-1 with TRBJ2-5, with TRBD1 matching over 7 bases. CDR3 length: 14 residues. CDR1 and CDR2 (germline): DFQATT, SNEGSKA (reference sequence). V trimming: 3 bases; J trimming: 5 bases; junction bases outside the gene matches: 9. The CDR3 protein is CSASGQEPSETQYF. In DNA form, the CDR3 reads TGCAGTGCTAGTGGACAGGAGCCCTCGGAGACCCAGTACTTC.

V gene TRBV6-1 combines with J gene TRBJ1-1; TRBD1 might be the D (5 bases). CDR1 MNHNS and CDR2 SASEGT come from the germline V gene. V was trimmed by 0 bases and J by 2 bases, leaving 16 bases between them. The CDR3 is made up of 17 amino acids. The CDR3 nucleotides are TGTGCCAGCAGTGAAGCTTTTCAAGGGACTTTTAACACTGAAGCTTTCTTT. Protein: CASSEAFQGTFNTEAFF.

The chain carries TRBV7-2 and TRBJ2-7, with 8 bases fitting TRBD1. Trimming took 3 bases from V and 4 from J; bases not matched to a gene: 11. Germline V lookup: CDR1 SGHTA, CDR2 FQGNSA. The CDR3 contains 16 residues. CDR3 sequence (DNA): TGTGCCAGCAGCTTCGGGCTAGGACAGGGAAGTTACGAGCAGTACTTC. This translates into CASSFGLGQGSYEQYF.

The sample holds many counts of this clonotype. This chain connects TRBV6-2 or TRBV6-3 to TRBJ1-1, with no clear D. The V end lost 0 bases, the J end lost 1 base, and 12 bases lay between the germline ends. Per germline, CDR1 MNHEY and CDR2 SVGEGT. CDR3 size: 16 residues. CDR3 loop: CASSYSVGRPNTEAFF. Here the CDR3 DNA reads TGTGCCAGCAGTTACTCGGTTGGTCGGCCGAACACTGAAGCTTTCTTT.

Points on this clonotype: A much larger clone lies a single base off, so this may be a read error. The J gene is TRBJ2-2, the V gene TRBV28; 7 bases match TRBD2. Germline-derived CDR1 and CDR2 are MDHEN and SYDVKM. The CDR3 extends over 17 amino acids. Losses at the gene ends were 6 bases for V and 4 bases for J; bases not matched to a gene: 14. Here the CDR3 reads CASSPGELAVSTGELFF. The CDR3 DNA reads TGTGCCAGCAGCCCCGGGGAGCTAGCGGTTAGCACCGGGGAGCTGTTTTTT.

The sample holds many counts of this clonotype. The chain is built from TRBV19 and TRBJ1-1; tentatively, D is TRBD1 (5 bases). CDR1 and CDR2 from the germline V gene are LNHDA and SQIVND (reference sequence). Trimming took 2 bases from V and 0 from J, leaving 7 bases between them. This CDR3 contains 14 residues. CDR3 nucleotide sequence: TGTGCCAGTAGTATAAAGGGGATGAACACTGAAGCTTTCTTT. This codes for CASSIKGMNTEAFF.

This clonotype was seen only a few times. This chain links TRBV6-1 with TRBJ2-1; D perhaps matches TRBD2 (6 bases). This CDR3 spans 11 amino acids. V lost 10 bases and J lost 10, with 14 bases in between. The germline V gene has CDR1 MNHNS and CDR2 SASEGT. The CDR3 coding sequence is TGTGCCACCCGCCGGGACTCAGAGCAGTTCTTC. Its translation is CATRRDSEQFF.

This clonotype has just a few counts. The V gene is TRBV20-1, the J gene TRBJ2-1; D might be TRBD2 (6 bases). The ends were cut back, 0 bases at V and 10 bases at J, with 16 bases in the middle. CDR1 is DFQATT and CDR2 is SNEGSKA in the germline V gene (reference sequence). The CDR3 spans 14 residues. This chain's CDR3 is CSAREHGPSAEQFF. The CDR3 nucleotides are TGCAGTGCTAGAGAACATGGCCCTAGCGCAGAGCAGTTCTTC.

This chain links TRBV5-1 with TRBJ1-2, with 9 bases identical to TRBD1. Germline V gene lookup returns CDR1 SGHRS and CDR2 YFSETQ. This CDR3 contains 17 residues. J was trimmed by 2 bases and V by 5 bases; bases with no gene match: 13. For the CDR3, the DNA is TGCGCCAGCAGACCAAACGGACGACAGGGGGAAAACTATGGCTACACCTTC. This encodes CASRPNGRQGENYGYTF.

This clonotype has ten or more counts. The chain combines TRBV12-3 or TRBV12-4 with TRBJ1-6; weak D call: TRBD1 (6 bases). V lost 4 bases and J 5 bases, leaving 12 bases between the germline ends. The CDR3 extends over 15 amino acids. CDR3 DNA sequence: TGTGCCAGCAGTTCCCCGGACAGTCATAATTCACCCCTCCACTTT. Encoded protein: CASSSPDSHNSPLHF.

The CDR3 loop is CASSTSTPGLPRHNEQFF. Here the CDR3 DNA reads TGTGCCAGCAGCACCTCTACACCGGGACTACCACGACACAATGAGCAGTTCTTC. The J gene is TRBJ2-1, the V gene TRBV7-9; TRBD2 matches 7 bases. Germline trimming cut 5 bases from V and 5 bases from J; bases unmatched to any gene: 18. CDR3 length: 18 residues. The V gene's germline CDR1 is SEHNR and CDR2 FQNEAQ (reference sequence).

The chain joins TRBV5-6 to TRBJ1-1, with D hard to call. The length of the CDR3 is 15 residues. Germline CDR1 and CDR2: SGHDT and YYEEEE. V lost 0 bases and J lost 5, with 14 bases in between. The CDR3, as DNA: TGTGCCAGCAGCTTGGGGGCAGGTTGGAGGACTGAAGCTTTCTTT. It codes for CASSLGAGWRTEAFF.

This clonotype was observed a handful of times. The rearrangement uses TRBV20-1 and TRBJ1-1; D possibly corresponds to TRBD1 (5 bases). Trimming left V 3 bases short and J 5 bases short, with 10 bases between. The CDR3 length is 12 residues. Germline lookup yields CDR1 DFQATT and CDR2 SNEGSKA (reference sequence). The DNA of the CDR3 is TGCAGTGCTAGTAGTGGGGGGACTGAAGCTTTCTTT. This sequence encodes CSASSGGTEAFF.

This clonotype was detected a few times. The rearrangement uses TRBV7-9 and TRBJ2-1, with 8 positions matching TRBD2. Germline lookup yields CDR1 SEHNR and CDR2 FQNEAQ (reference sequence). The trim removed 1 base at V and 2 bases at J, leaving 1 base unmatched. The CDR3 spans 15 residues. CDR3 loop: CASSLGRGAYNEQFF. The CDR3, as DNA: TGTGCCAGCAGCTTAGGGCGGGGGGCCTACAATGAGCAGTTCTTC.

This clonotype was counted at least ten times. The genes are TRBV12-3 or TRBV12-4 and TRBJ2-7; D not certain. CDR3 length: 13 amino acids. V was clipped by 5 bases and J by 4 bases, with 12 bases between them. The CDR3 bases are TGTGCCAGCAGTAGACAAGATGCATACGAGCAGTACTTC. This sequence encodes CASSRQDAYEQYF.

This clonotype has at least ten counts. The chain combines TRBV7-3 with TRBJ2-5, with TRBD1 as a possible D gene (5 bases). Deletions cut 8 bases from V and 4 bases from J, with 14 bases between. Germline loops: CDR1 SGHTA, CDR2 FQGTGA. This CDR3 contains 13 residues. CDR3 sequence reads: CASGKGLGETQYF. CDR3 sequence (DNA): TGTGCCAGCGGGAAGGGGTTAGGAGAGACCCAGTACTTC.

The sample holds many counts of this clonotype. The chain recombines TRBV20-1 with TRBJ1-2; 7 nucleotides align to TRBD1. With V trimmed by 0 bases and J by 8 bases, 12 bases remained unmatched. CDR1 and CDR2 (germline): DFQATT, SNEGSKA (reference sequence). The CDR3 runs to 15 residues. The CDR3 DNA reads as TGCAGTGCTAGAGATCGGTACAGGGGAATGGAAGGCTACACCTTC. It yields the protein CSARDRYRGMEGYTF.

This clonotype has at least ten counts. This chain links TRBV19 with TRBJ1-2, with a tentative D call TRBD1 (5 bases). CDR3 length: 12 amino acids. The germline V and J ends were trimmed by 1 base and 8 bases, with 8 bases remaining between them. The germline V gene has CDR1 LNHDA and CDR2 SQIVND (reference sequence). CDR3 amino acids: CASSIGREGYTF. CDR3 nucleotide sequence: TGTGCCAGTAGTATAGGCAGGGAAGGCTACACCTTC.

At least ten counts were recorded for this clonotype. The gene calls are TRBV28 and TRBJ2-7; perhaps TRBD1 as D (5 bases). This CDR3 has 13 amino acids. Germline V gene sequence: CDR1 MDHEN, CDR2 SYDVKM. Trimming pared 4 bases from V and 3 bases from J, leaving 10 bases between. The CDR3 spells CASSSGQDYEQYF. The CDR3 bases are TGTGCCAGCAGTTCTGGACAAGACTACGAGCAGTACTTC. Supplemented by reference TRBV28 and TRBJ2-7, the full variable domain reads DVKVTQSSRYLVKRTGEKVFLECVQDMDHENMFWYRQDPGLGLRLIYFSYDVKMKEKGDIPEGYSVSREKKERFSLILESASTNQTSMYLCASSSGQDYEQYFGPGTRLTVT.